This is a list of T cell receptor beta chains from one sample in a study of response to subunit inactivated influenza vaccine. TCRdb redid the calling of the RT-PCR reads with MiXCR, one entry per CDR3 protein. The profile shows 500,000 to 600,000 distinct CDR3 sequences, about 11% of them singletons. This sample was shared with a second study, whose subject was T cells expressing NK-cell markers.

Sequenced here: PBMCs from blood, sampled on the day of vaccination. Receptors were obtained from a man in his fifties who received an inactivated influenza vaccine. Each CDR3 is given with its conserved first and last residue. The D gene is left open where the match is weak. Not all rows give a size; the values are once, few, many and, for expanded clones, a class.

v_gene,abundance,j_gene,d_gene,CDR3nt,CDR3aa
TRBV5-1,many,TRBJ1-2,TRBD1,TGCGCCAGCAGAACTTCCGGGACAGAGGTTTATGGCTACACCTTC,CASRTSGTEVYGYTF
TRBV27,few,TRBJ2-7,TRBD1,TGTGCCAGCAGTTGGGACAGGGGGCGATACGAGCAGTACTTC,CASSWDRGRYEQYF
TRBV6-2/TRBV6-3,few,TRBJ1-1,-,TGTGCCAGCAGTTACTCGGCGGGTACTGAAGCTTTCTTT,CASSYSAGTEAFF
TRBV4-3,-,TRBJ2-2,-,TGCGCCAGCAGCCAAGGGCTTTCCCGGGAGCTGTTTTTT,CASSQGLSRELFF
TRBV5-4,-,TRBJ2-1,-,TGTGCCAGCAGCTTGGGGTGGGGGGGCCTCAATGAGCAGTTCTTC,CASSLGWGGLNEQFF
TRBV5-6,few,TRBJ2-1,TRBD1,TGTGCCAGCAGCTCGACAGGGCCCGGGACGTTCTTC,CASSSTGPGTFF
TRBV6-2/TRBV6-3,-,TRBJ2-7,TRBD1,TGTGCCAGCAGTTACGCAGGGGGCGCAATGTCCTACGAGCAGTACTTC,CASSYAGGAMSYEQYF
TRBV3-1,few,TRBJ2-7,TRBD1,TGTGCCAGCAGTTCTCCGGGACAGGGAGCTTGGGAGCAGTACTTC,CASSSPGQGAWEQYF
TRBV29-1,few,TRBJ1-2,-,TGCAGCGTTGCAACTGGGATGGCGGACTATGGCTACACCTTC,CSVATGMADYGYTF
TRBV19,few,TRBJ2-1,TRBD1,TGTGCCAGTAAAACCGGGACAGGGTCGAATGAGCAGTTCTTC,CASKTGTGSNEQFF
TRBV4-3,few,TRBJ2-1,TRBD2,TGCGCCAGCAGCCAACGTATGCAGCGGGGATACAATGAGCAGTTCTTC,CASSQRMQRGYNEQFF
TRBV5-1,few,TRBJ2-2,TRBD1,TGCGCCAGCACCTCCGGGACAGGCCCCGGGGAGCTGTTTTTT,CASTSGTGPGELFF
TRBV29-1,many,TRBJ2-3,-,TGCAGCCCCATGGTACGGAACAGCGGCACAGATACGCAGTATTTT,CSPMVRNSGTDTQYF